A single sample gave rise to the 11 T cell receptor beta chains below, sequenced in a study of cytomegalovirus exposure and HLA in healthy donors. The PCR made use of 60 Vbeta and 13 Jbeta primers. Produced via immunoSEQ multiplex PCR; TCRdb's table is partial and in-frame only. The repertoire holds under 200,000 clones, with 9.5% to 15% as singletons. Sequencing input: PBMCs. Receptors originate from a man aged 50 to 59 in good health and CMV-seropositive.

This clone was seen only a few times. The chain employs TRBV27 and TRBJ1-1; TRBD1 matches 9 bases. V lost 1 base to trimming and J lost 0 bases; unmatched junction nucleotides: 6. From germline, CDR1 is MNHEY and CDR2 SMNVEV (reference sequence). The CDR3 spans 17 residues. This CDR3 is CASSLLRTGVLNTEAFF. DNA for the CDR3: TGTGCCAGCAGTTTATTACGGACAGGGGTCCTGAACACTGAAGCTTTCTTT.

The chain is built from TRBV15 and TRBJ1-1; 8 nucleotides align to TRBD1. The trim removed 3 bases at V and 4 bases at J, leaving 7 bases unmatched. In germline, CDR1 is LNHNV, CDR2 YYDKDF (reference sequence). This CDR3 contains 15 residues. The CDR3 DNA sequence: TGTGCCACCAGCAGGGGAGGACAGGGAGCCACTGAAGCTTTCTTT. It is translated as CATSRGGQGATEAFF.

The chain links TRBV28 to TRBJ2-1, with D unresolved. V gave up 6 bases and J gave up 13 bases, with 16 bases separating them. The CDR3 is 12 amino acids. From germline, CDR1 is MDHEN and CDR2 SYDVKM. The CDR3, as DNA: TGTGCCAGCAGCCGAGCTGGCTGGGCCCAGTTCTTC. It encodes CASSRAGWAQFF.

This clone was seen a few times. The chain combines TRBV11-3 with TRBJ1-1; 7 bases map to TRBD1. V gave up 6 bases and J gave up 4 bases; unmatched junction bases: 8. Per the germline V gene, CDR1 is SGHNT and CDR2 is YENEEA. The CDR3 sequence is 14 residues long. The CDR3 DNA reads as TGTGCCAGCAGACCGACAGGGAAGGTCACTGAAGCTTTCTTT. Protein product: CASRPTGKVTEAFF.

This rearrangement joins TRBV10-3 to TRBJ1-1; TRBD1 is a possible D gene (5 bases). The CDR3 spans 13 residues. V was cut by 5 bases and J by 4 bases, with 11 bases left in between. Looked up from germline, CDR1 is ENHRY and CDR2 is SYGVKD. The CDR3 loop reads CAISSQGGTEAFF. CDR3 nucleotide sequence: TGTGCCATCAGTTCGCAGGGTGGCACTGAAGCTTTCTTT.

The rearrangement joins TRBV7-2 to TRBJ2-2, with 8 bases fitting TRBD1. The germline gives CDR1 SGHTA, CDR2 FQGNSA. Trimming took 2 bases from V and 7 from J; bases not matched to a gene: 12. The CDR3 is 17 amino acids. CDR3 loop: CASSLISTGGIIGELFF. The CDR3 coding sequence is TGTGCCAGCAGCTTAATTAGCACAGGGGGAATTATCGGGGAGCTGTTTTTT.

This clone has a handful of counts. The chain is built from TRBV5-8 and TRBJ1-5; TRBD1 aligns across 7 bases. CDR1 and CDR2 (germline): SGHTS, YDEGEE. Trimming at V came to 2 bases and at J to 7 bases, leaving 3 bases not matched to a gene. The CDR3 runs to 13 residues. Here the CDR3 reads CASSFGRGQPQHF. CDR3 nucleotide sequence: TGTGCCAGCAGCTTCGGCAGGGGGCAGCCCCAGCATTTT.

A few counts support this clone. As DNA, the CDR3 is TGTGCCAGCAGCTCCCTTGGACAGGTCTTCAGCTCCTACAATGAGCAGTTCTTC. Translation gives CASSSLGQVFSSYNEQFF. This chain connects TRBV5-8 to TRBJ2-1, with 7 bases fitting TRBD1. CDR1 SGHTS and CDR2 YDEGEE come from the germline V gene. Germline trimming cut 3 bases from V and 0 bases from J; bases unmatched to any gene: 12. This CDR3 has 18 residues.

The gene calls are TRBV15 and TRBJ1-5; 7 bases fit TRBD1. This CDR3 has 16 residues. Germline V gives CDR1 LNHNV, CDR2 YYDKDF (reference sequence). V dropped 3 bases and J dropped 0; count of bases not matched to a gene: 5. CDR3 amino acids: CATSSTTGFSNQPQHF. CDR3 nucleotide sequence: TGTGCCACCAGCAGTACGACAGGGTTTAGCAATCAGCCCCAGCATTTT.

This clone was found a few times. The chain has TRBV27 and TRBJ2-7; D possibly corresponds to TRBD1 (5 bases). The V end lost 0 bases, the J end lost 2 bases, and 11 bases lay between the germline ends. Germline V gene sequence: CDR1 MNHEY, CDR2 SMNVEV (reference sequence). There are 15 residues in the CDR3. The CDR3 bases are TGTGCCAGCAGTTTATCGACGGTAGGGGCCTACGAGCAGTACTTC. It specifies CASSLSTVGAYEQYF.

The chain is built from TRBV15 and TRBJ1-2, with TRBD1 identical over 8 bases. The CDR3 runs to 16 residues. From germline, CDR1 is LNHNV and CDR2 YYDKDF (reference sequence). Trimming took 5 bases from V and 0 from J; bases not matched to a gene: 8. The CDR3 here is CATSEIRTGTNYGYTF. CDR3 coding DNA: TGTGCCACCAGCGAAATAAGGACAGGGACTAACTATGGCTACACCTTC. The full variable domain, rest sourced from reference TRBV15 and TRBJ1-2, is DAMVIQNPRYQVTQFGKPVTLSCSQTLNHNVMYWYQQKSSQAPKLLFHYYDKDFNNEADTPDNFQSRRPNTSFCFLDIRSPGLGDTAMYLCATSEIRTGTNYGYTFGSGTRLTVV.